The rows below give T cell receptor beta chains drawn from one sample of a study of T cells in Graves' hyperthyroidism and ophthalmopathy. MiXCR was run by TCRdb on the multiplex PCR reads, yielding one entry per CDR3 protein. The table has around 350,000 distinct CDR3 sequences, about a sixth seen once. Source material: blood. Receptors originate from a young woman with Graves' hyperthyroidism that later progressed to Graves' ophthalmopathy. Each CDR3 is given with its conserved first and last residue.

J	V	CDR3
TRBJ2-3	TRBV6-4	CASSEGQQIDTQYF
TRBJ2-3	TRBV7-9	CASSLGQATAMNTQYF
TRBJ2-5	TRBV7-9	CASSSPGKGAETQYF
TRBJ2-3	TRBV12-3/TRBV12-4	CASSLLGHTDTQYF
TRBJ1-5	TRBV11-2	CASSTGSLQPQHF
TRBJ1-3	TRBV28	CASSMVAGATSEYF
TRBJ2-7	TRBV12-3/TRBV12-4	CASSLRQEITYEQYF
TRBJ2-5	TRBV5-1	CASSLMGREETQYF
TRBJ2-3	TRBV29-1	CSTEEQGALFTDTQYF
TRBJ2-5	TRBV12-3/TRBV12-4	CASSQGQETQYF
TRBJ1-4	TRBV7-9	CAPRQVTATNEKLFF
TRBJ2-2	TRBV19	CASRGLGQYFANTGELFF
TRBJ2-7	TRBV11-2	CASSLVWRGESYEQYF
TRBJ2-7	TRBV29-1	CSVGWDRGYEQYF
TRBJ2-4	TRBV7-2	CASSQGYMGANIQYF
TRBJ2-3	TRBV11-2	CASSSLVVQRRDTQYF
TRBJ1-1	TRBV6-5	CASSYRPGGTEAFF
TRBJ1-2	TRBV12-3/TRBV12-4	CASSTGSGYVGHGYTF
TRBJ1-2	TRBV18	CASSPTRQGDYGYTF
TRBJ1-3	TRBV24-1	CATSDQGQDTIYF
TRBJ1-1	TRBV18	CASSSNRDRGMNTEAFF
TRBJ2-5	TRBV20-1	CSARPGTGAQETQYF
TRBJ2-1	TRBV6-2/TRBV6-3	CASREGPYNEQFF
TRBJ1-4	TRBV4-1	CASSRTGTTNEKLFF
TRBJ2-5	TRBV27	CASGRGHGLAGSETQYF